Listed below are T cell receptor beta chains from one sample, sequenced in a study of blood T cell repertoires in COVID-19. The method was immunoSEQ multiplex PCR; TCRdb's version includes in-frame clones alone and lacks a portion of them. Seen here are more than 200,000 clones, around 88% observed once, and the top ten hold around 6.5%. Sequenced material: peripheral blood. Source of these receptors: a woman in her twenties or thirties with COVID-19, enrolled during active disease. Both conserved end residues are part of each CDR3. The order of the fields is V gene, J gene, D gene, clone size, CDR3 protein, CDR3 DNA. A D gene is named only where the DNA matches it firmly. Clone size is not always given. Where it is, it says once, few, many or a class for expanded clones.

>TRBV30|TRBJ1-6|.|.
CAWSNWGRESSYNSPLHF
TGTGCCTGGAGTAATTGGGGTCGGGAGAGCTCCTATAATTCACCCCTCCACTTT
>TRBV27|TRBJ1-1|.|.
CASSLWARLNTEAFF
TGTGCCAGCAGTTTATGGGCCAGGTTGAACACTGAAGCTTTCTTT
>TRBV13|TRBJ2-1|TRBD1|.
CASSSPGTDYNEQFF
TGTGCCAGCAGCTCGCCCGGGACAGACTACAATGAGCAGTTCTTC
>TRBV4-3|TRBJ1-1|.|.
CASSRGVNTEAFF
TGCGCCAGCAGCCGCGGGGTGAACACTGAAGCTTTCTTT
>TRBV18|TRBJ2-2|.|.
CASSPQNTGELFF
TGTGCCAGCTCACCCCAGAACACCGGGGAGCTGTTTTTT
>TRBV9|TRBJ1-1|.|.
CASSAPGADEAFF
TGTGCCAGCAGCGCCCCAGGGGCGGACGAAGCTTTCTTT
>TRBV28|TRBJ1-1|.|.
CASSTRRRVGTEAFF
TGTGCCAGCAGTACTAGGAGAAGGGTTGGAACTGAAGCTTTCTTT
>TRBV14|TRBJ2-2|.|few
CASSRYGGPGELFF
TGTGCCAGCAGCCGCTATGGAGGGCCCGGGGAGCTGTTTTTT
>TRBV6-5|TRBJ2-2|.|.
CASSSGRGNTGELFF
TGTGCCAGCAGCTCAGGGCGAGGGAACACCGGGGAGCTGTTTTTT
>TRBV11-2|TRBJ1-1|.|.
CASSLERVALAFF
TGTGCCAGCAGCTTAGAGAGGGTCGCGTTGGCTTTCTTT
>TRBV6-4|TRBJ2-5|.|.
CASSQREGETQYF
TGTGCCAGCAGTCAACGCGAGGGAGAGACCCAGTACTTC
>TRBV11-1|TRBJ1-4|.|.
CASSLDISTNEKLFF
TGTGCCAGCAGCTTAGACATATCAACTAATGAAAAACTGTTTTTT
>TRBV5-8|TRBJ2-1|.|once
CASSYGLYNEQFF
TGTGCCAGCAGCTATGGCTTATACAATGAGCAGTTCTTC
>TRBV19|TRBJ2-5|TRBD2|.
CASSRTSGGLQETQYF
TGTGCCAGTAGTAGAACTAGCGGGGGCCTCCAAGAGACCCAGTACTTC
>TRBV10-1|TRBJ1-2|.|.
CASSDRINYGYTF
TGCGCCAGCAGTGACAGGATTAACTATGGCTACACCTTC
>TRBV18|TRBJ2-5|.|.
CASSQTRQGLYQETQYF
TGTGCCAGCTCACAAACACGACAGGGACTGTACCAAGAGACCCAGTACTTC
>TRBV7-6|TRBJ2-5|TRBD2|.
CASSLGAGGPEETQYF
TGTGCCAGCAGCTTAGGAGCGGGGGGGCCGGAAGAGACCCAGTACTTC
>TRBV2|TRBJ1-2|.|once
CASRETSGVNYGYTF
TGTGCCAGCAGGGAAACTTCAGGGGTAAACTATGGCTACACCTTC
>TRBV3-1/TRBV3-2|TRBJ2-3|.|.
CASSQGERGTDTQYF
TGTGCCAGCAGCCAAGGCGAGCGGGGCACAGATACGCAGTATTTT
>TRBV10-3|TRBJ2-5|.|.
CAIRGGDRETQYF
TGTGCCATCAGAGGGGGGGATAGGGAGACCCAGTACTTC
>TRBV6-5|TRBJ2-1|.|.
CASSRAYNEQFF
TGTGCCAGCAGTCGGGCCTACAATGAGCAGTTCTTC
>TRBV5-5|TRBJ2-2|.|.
CASRTWGDAGELFF
TGTGCCAGCAGGACGTGGGGGGATGCCGGGGAGCTGTTTTTT
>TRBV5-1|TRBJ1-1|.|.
CASSPLVGPADTEAFF
TGCGCCAGCAGCCCTCTGGTAGGCCCCGCGGACACTGAAGCTTTCTTT
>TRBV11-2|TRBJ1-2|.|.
CASSLGIGTHYGYTF
TGTGCCAGCAGCCTAGGTATTGGGACACACTATGGCTACACCTTC
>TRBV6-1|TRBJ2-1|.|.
CASSEARLASREQFF
TGTGCCAGCAGTGAAGCGCGTCTAGCTAGCAGGGAGCAGTTCTTC
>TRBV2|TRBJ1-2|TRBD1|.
CASSQLRDSLLGYTF
TGTGCCAGCAGCCAATTACGGGACAGCCTCCTGGGCTACACCTTC
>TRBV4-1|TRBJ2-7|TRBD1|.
CASSQPGTGTAEQYF
TGCGCCAGCAGCCAACCCGGGACAGGGACGGCCGAGCAGTACTTC
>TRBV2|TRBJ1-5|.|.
CASSENPGNQPQHF
TGTGCCAGCAGTGAAAATCCAGGGAATCAGCCCCAGCATTTT
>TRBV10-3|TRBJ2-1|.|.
CAISPGLANYNEQFF
TGTGCCATCAGTCCCGGGCTAGCGAACTACAATGAGCAGTTCTTC
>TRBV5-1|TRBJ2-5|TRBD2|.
CASSLGLAGAGETQYF
TGCGCCAGCAGCTTGGGTTTAGCGGGGGCCGGTGAGACCCAGTACTTC
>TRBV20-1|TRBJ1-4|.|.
CSYSEGEKLFF
TGCAGTTACTCAGAGGGTGAAAAACTGTTTTTT
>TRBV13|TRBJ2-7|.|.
CASSTKGGRGPSYEQYF
TGTGCCAGCAGCACAAAGGGGGGGCGGGGACCCTCCTACGAGCAGTACTTC
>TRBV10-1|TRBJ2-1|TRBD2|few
CASSDIASGIGNEQFF
TGCGCCAGCAGTGACATTGCTAGCGGGATCGGGAATGAGCAGTTCTTC
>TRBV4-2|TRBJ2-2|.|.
CASSQDLWQDTGELFF
TGTGCCAGCAGCCAAGATCTCTGGCAGGACACCGGGGAGCTGTTTTTT
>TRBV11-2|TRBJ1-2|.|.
CASSLGPAVDGYTF
TGTGCCAGCAGCTTAGGGCCTGCAGTGGATGGCTACACCTTC
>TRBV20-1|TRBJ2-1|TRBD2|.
CSASSGSGANEQFF
TGCAGTGCTAGTAGCGGGAGTGGGGCCAATGAGCAGTTCTTC
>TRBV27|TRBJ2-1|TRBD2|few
CASSWAGTSYNEQFF
TGTGCCAGCAGTTGGGCCGGGACTAGCTACAATGAGCAGTTCTTC
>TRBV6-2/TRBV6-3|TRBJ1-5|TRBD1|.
CASSYFNYRDRGQPQHF
TGTGCCAGCAGTTACTTCAATTACCGGGACAGGGGCCAGCCCCAGCATTTT
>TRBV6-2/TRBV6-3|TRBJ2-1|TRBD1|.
CASSYRTGSEQFF
TGTGCCAGCAGTTACCGGACAGGGTCTGAGCAGTTCTTC
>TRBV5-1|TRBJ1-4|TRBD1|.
CASSPAGQPNEKLFF
TGCGCCAGCAGCCCGGCGGGACAGCCTAATGAAAAACTGTTTTTT
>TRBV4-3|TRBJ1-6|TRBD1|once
CASSQDRGRNSPLHF
TGCGCCAGCAGCCAGGACAGGGGCAGGAATTCACCCCTCCACTTT
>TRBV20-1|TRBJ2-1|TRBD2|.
CSASPRLAGYNEQFF
TGCAGTGCTAGTCCACGACTAGCAGGCTACAATGAGCAGTTCTTC
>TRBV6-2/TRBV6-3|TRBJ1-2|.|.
CASSYPQGRGYTF
TGTGCCAGCAGTTACCCACAGGGTCGTGGCTACACCTTC
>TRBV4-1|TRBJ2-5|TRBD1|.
CASSPTPWDSPTETQYF
TGCGCCAGCAGCCCAACCCCCTGGGACAGCCCTACAGAGACCCAGTACTTC
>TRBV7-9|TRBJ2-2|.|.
CASSFSVTNTGELFF
TGTGCCAGCAGCTTTAGTGTAACGAACACCGGGGAGCTGTTTTTT
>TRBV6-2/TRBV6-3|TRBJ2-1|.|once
CASSDSFNEQFF
TGTGCCAGCAGCGACTCCTTTAATGAGCAGTTCTTC
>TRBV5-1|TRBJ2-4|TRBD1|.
CASSETIGTVAKNIQYF
TGCGCCAGCAGCGAAACAATTGGGACAGTAGCCAAAAACATTCAGTACTTC
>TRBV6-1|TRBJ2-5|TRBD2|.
CASSEGPTGLSIETQYF
TGTGCCAGCAGTGAAGGACCTACGGGACTATCCATTGAGACCCAGTACTTC
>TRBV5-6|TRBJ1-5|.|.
CASSSGQLNQPQHF
TGTGCCAGCAGCTCCGGACAGCTCAATCAGCCCCAGCATTTT